The clone carrying this TCR beta chain was seen just once. Antigen unknown. Only in-frame clones appear in the TCRdb table, and some are missing; sequencing was by immunoSEQ multiplex PCR. The sample shows approximately 150,000 clones, around 89% of them seen only once. These data belong to a study of T cell responses to AZD1222 COVID-19 vaccine. Across the whole study: Pooling covered second doses at about 4 or about 12 weeks. Findings of the study overall: Repertoires were collected only later (after the peak T cell response had occurred).

This CDR3 contains 14 residues. The ends lost 7 bases at V and 5 bases at J; junction bases unmatched: 7. The germline V gene has CDR1 KGHDR and CDR2 SFDVKD. The specimen was peripheral blood, collected on day 0 of AZD1222 vaccination. The rearrangement links TRBV24-1 to TRBJ2-1, with 7 bases matching TRBD1. The clonotype comes from an adult in good health. The DNA of the CDR3 is TGTGCCACCAGCAGGGGGTCCCTTCACAATGAGCAGTTCTTC. Encoded protein: CATSRGSLHNEQFF.